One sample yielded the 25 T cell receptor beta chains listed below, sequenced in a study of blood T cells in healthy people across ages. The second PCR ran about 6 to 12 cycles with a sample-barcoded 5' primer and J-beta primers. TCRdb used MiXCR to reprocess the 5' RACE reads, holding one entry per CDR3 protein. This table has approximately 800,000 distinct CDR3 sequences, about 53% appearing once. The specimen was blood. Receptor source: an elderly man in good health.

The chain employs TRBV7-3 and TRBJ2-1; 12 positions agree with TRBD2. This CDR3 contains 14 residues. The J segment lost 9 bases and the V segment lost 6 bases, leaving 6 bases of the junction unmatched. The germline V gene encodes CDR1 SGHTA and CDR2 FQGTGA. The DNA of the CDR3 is TGTGCCAGCAGACGACTAGCGGGAGAGGGTGAGCAGTTCTTC. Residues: CASRRLAGEGEQFF.

The CDR3 protein is CASSYSILAGGLPSYNEQFF. CDR3 bases: TGTGCCAGCAGTTACTCGATTCTAGCGGGAGGATTACCTTCCTACAATGAGCAGTTCTTC. This chain joins TRBV6-2 or TRBV6-3 and TRBJ2-1, with 11 bases matching TRBD2. The J segment lost 1 base and the V segment lost 0 bases, leaving 11 bases of the junction unmatched. CDR3 length: 20 amino acids. CDR1 and CDR2 (germline): MNHEY, SVGEGT.

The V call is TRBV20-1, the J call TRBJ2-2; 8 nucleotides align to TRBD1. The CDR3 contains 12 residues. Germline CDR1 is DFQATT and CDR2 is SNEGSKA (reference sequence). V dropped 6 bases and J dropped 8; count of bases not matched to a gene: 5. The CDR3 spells CSAPDRVGELFF. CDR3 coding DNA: TGCAGTGCCCCGGACAGGGTTGGGGAGCTGTTTTTT.

Written as DNA, the CDR3 is TGTGCCAGCAGCCGGACAGGGCTGGGGAATGAGCAGTTCTTC. It is translated as CASSRTGLGNEQFF. This chain links TRBV6-6 with TRBJ2-1; 8 nucleotides line up with TRBD1. From germline, CDR1 is MNHNY and CDR2 SVGAGI (reference sequence). V lost 6 bases, J lost 7 bases, and 8 bases stayed unmatched. The CDR3 covers 14 residues.

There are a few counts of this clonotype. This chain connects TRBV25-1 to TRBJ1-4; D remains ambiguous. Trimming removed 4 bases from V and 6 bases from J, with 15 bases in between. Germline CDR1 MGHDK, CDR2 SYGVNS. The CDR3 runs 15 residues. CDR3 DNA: TGTGCCAGCAGTGCGGTTCCTCCCGCGGATGAAAAACTGTTTTTT. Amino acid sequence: CASSAVPPADEKLFF.

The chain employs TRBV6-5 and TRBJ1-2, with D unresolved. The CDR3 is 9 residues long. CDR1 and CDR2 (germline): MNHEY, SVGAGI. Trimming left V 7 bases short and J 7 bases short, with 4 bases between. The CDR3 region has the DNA TGTGCCAGCAATTCTGGCTACACCTTC. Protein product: CASNSGYTF.

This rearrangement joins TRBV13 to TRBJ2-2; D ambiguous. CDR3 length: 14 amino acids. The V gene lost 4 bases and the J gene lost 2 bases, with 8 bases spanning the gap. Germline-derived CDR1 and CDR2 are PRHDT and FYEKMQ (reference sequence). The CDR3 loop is CASSWGFNTGELFF. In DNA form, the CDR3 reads TGTGCCAGCAGCTGGGGTTTTAACACCGGGGAGCTGTTTTTT.

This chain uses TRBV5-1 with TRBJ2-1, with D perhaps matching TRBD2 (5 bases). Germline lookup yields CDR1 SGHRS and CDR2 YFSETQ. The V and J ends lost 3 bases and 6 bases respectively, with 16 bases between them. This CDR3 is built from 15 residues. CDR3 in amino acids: CASSSGERAVNEQFF. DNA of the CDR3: TGCGCCAGCAGCTCTGGTGAGAGGGCTGTCAATGAGCAGTTCTTC.

This CDR3 is CASAELVLGLADYEQYF. DNA of the CDR3: TGTGCCAGCGCCGAATTGGTCCTCGGACTAGCGGACTACGAACAGTACTTC. This chain connects TRBV6-6 to TRBJ2-4; 10 bases are shared with TRBD2. Germline V gene lookup returns CDR1 MNHNY and CDR2 SVGAGI (reference sequence). Trimming removed 8 bases from V and 13 bases from J; junction bases left unmatched: 23. This CDR3 has 17 residues.

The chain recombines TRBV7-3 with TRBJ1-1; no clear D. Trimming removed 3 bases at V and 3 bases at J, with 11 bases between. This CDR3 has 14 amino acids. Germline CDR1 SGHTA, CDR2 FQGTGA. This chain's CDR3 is CASSFGNADTEAFF. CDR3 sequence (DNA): TGTGCCAGCAGCTTTGGGAACGCGGACACTGAAGCTTTCTTT.

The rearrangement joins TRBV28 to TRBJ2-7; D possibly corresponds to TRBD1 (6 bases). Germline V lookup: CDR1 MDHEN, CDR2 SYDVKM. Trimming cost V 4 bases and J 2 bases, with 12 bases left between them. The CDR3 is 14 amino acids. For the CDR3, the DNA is TGTGCCAGCAGTTATCAAGGACAGCCCTACGAGCAGTACTTC. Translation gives CASSYQGQPYEQYF.

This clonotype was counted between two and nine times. CDR3 DNA: TGTGCCATCAGGCGGGGGGAAGAGCAGTACTTC. It specifies CAIRRGEEQYF. V and J are TRBV10-3 and TRBJ2-5; TRBD2 matches 8 bases. After removal of 6 bases from V and 11 bases from J, the junction contained 5 bases not matched to a gene. CDR3 length equals 11 residues. From germline, CDR1 is ENHRY and CDR2 SYGVKD.

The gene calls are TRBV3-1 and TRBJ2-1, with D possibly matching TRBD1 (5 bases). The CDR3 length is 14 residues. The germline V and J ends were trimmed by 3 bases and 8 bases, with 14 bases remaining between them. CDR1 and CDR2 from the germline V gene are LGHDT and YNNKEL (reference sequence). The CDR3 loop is CASSQNRQGDEQFF. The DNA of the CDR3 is TGTGCCAGCAGCCAGAATCGCCAGGGCGATGAGCAGTTCTTC.

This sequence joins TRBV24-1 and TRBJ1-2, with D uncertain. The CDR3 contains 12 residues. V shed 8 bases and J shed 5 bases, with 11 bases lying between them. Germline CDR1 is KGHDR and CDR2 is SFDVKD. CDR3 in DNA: TGTGCCACCAAAGGTCTCTCGTATGGCTACACCTTC. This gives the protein CATKGLSYGYTF.

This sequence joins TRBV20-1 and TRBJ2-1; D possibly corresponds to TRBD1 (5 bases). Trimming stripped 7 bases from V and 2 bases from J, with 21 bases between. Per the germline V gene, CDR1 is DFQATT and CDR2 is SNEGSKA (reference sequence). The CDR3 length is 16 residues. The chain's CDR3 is CSVNSLLLRAYNEQFF. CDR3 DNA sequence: TGCAGTGTCAATTCCCTGCTGCTCAGGGCCTACAATGAGCAGTTCTTC.

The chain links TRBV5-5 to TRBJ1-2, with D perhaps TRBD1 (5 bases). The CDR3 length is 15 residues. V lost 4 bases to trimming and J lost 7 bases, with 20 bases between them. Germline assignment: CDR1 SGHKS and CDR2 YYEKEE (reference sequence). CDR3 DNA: TGTGCCAGCAGCCTGGGTCGGGCCCGTCAGGGTGGCTACACCTTC. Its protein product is CASSLGRARQGGYTF. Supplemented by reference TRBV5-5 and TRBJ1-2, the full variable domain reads DAGVTQSPTHLIKTRGQQVTLRCSPISGHKSVSWYQQVLGQGPQFIFQYYEKEERGRGNFPDRFSARQFPNYSSELNVNALLLGDSALYLCASSLGRARQGGYTFGSGTRLTVV.

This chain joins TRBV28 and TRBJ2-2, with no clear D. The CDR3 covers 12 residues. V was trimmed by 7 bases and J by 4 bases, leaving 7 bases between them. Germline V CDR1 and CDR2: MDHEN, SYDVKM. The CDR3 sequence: CASIQSTGELFF. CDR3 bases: TGTGCCAGCATCCAGTCCACCGGGGAGCTGTTTTTT.

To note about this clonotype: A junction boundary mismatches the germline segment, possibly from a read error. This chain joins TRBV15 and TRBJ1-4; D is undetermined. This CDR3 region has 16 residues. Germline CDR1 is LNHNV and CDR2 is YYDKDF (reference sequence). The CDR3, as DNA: TGCGCCACCAGCAGAGATCCGGGCGCAACTAATGAAAAACTGTTTTTT. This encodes CATSRDPGATNEKLFF.

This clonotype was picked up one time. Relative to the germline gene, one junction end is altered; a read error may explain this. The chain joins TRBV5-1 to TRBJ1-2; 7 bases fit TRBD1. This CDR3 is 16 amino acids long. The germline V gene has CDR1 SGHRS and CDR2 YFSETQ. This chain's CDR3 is CASSLGDSRTNYGYTF. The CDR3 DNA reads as TGCGCCAGCAGCTTGGGGGACAGTAGGACTAACTATGGCTACACCTTT.

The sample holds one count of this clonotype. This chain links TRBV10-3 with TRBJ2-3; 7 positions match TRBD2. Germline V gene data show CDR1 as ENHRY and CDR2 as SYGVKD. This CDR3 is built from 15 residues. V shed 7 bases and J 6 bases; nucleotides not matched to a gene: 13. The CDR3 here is CAITPGGGGSDTQYF. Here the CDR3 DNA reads TGTGCCATCACCCCAGGAGGCGGGGGATCCGATACGCAGTATTTT.

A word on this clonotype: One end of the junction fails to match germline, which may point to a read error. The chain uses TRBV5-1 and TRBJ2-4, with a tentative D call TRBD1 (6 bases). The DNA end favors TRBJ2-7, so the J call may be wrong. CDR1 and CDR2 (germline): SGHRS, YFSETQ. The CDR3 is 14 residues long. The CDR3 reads CVSSNREIKYEQYF. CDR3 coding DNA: TGCGTCAGCAGCAACAGGGAGATAAAGTACGAGCAGTACTTC.

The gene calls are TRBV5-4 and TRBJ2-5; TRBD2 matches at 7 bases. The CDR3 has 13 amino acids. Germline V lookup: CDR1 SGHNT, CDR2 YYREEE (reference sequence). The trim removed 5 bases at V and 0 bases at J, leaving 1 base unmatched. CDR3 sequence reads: CASRAGYQETQYF. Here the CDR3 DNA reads TGTGCCAGCAGAGCGGGGTACCAAGAGACCCAGTACTTC.

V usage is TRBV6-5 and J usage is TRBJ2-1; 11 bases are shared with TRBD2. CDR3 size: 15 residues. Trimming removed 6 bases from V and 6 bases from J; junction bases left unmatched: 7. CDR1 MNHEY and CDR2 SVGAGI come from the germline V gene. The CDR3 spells CASSLISGRANEQFF. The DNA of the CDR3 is TGTGCCAGCAGCCTAATTAGCGGGAGGGCCAATGAGCAGTTCTTC.

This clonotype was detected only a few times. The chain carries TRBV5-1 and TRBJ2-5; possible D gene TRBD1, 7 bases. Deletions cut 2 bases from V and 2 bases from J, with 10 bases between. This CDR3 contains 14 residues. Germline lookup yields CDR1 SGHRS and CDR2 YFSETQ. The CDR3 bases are TGCGCCAGCAGCTTTGCGGGACAGCAAGAGACCCAGTACTTC. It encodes CASSFAGQQETQYF. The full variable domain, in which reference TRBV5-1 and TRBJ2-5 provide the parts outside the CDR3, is KAGVTQTPRYLIKTRGQQVTLSCSPISGHRSVSWYQQTPGQGLQFLFEYFSETQRNKGNFPGRFSGRQFSNSRSEMNVSTLELGDSALYLCASSFAGQQETQYFGPGTRLLVL.

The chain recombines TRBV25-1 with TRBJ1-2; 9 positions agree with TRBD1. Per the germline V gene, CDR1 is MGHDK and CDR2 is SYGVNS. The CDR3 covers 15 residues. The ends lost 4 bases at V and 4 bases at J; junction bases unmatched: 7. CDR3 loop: CASSVPGTGPYGYTF. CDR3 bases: TGTGCCAGCAGTGTCCCCGGGACAGGGCCCTATGGCTACACCTTC.